Below, 22 T cell receptor beta chains from the same sample are listed, as sequenced in a study of blood T cell repertoires in COVID-19. Here immunoSEQ multiplex PCR was the method, and the copy in TCRdb shows in-frame clones only, minus some. This table holds some 100,000 clones, more than 70% found once. Sequencing was carried out using peripheral blood. These receptor sequences come from a woman aged 25 to 45 with acute or convalescent COVID-19.

This chain links TRBV7-9 with TRBJ1-1; the D gene is possibly TRBD1 (6 bases). Per the germline V gene, CDR1 is SEHNR and CDR2 is FQNEAQ (reference sequence). V gave up 5 bases and J gave up 5 bases, with 24 bases separating them. This CDR3 has 17 residues. CDR3 coding DNA: TGTGCCAGCAGCCCCACCGGGACGAGGGGGATTGGAACTGAAGCTTTCTTT. Encoded protein: CASSPTGTRGIGTEAFF.

J is TRBJ1-5 and V is TRBV19; D is uncertain. CDR3 length: 14 amino acids. The V end lost 3 bases, the J end lost 6 bases, and 12 bases lay between the germline ends. Per germline, CDR1 LNHDA and CDR2 SQIVND (reference sequence). The CDR3 here is CASSILGTGQPQHF. CDR3 DNA sequence: TGTGCCAGTAGTATTTTAGGAACGGGTCAGCCCCAGCATTTT.

The rearrangement links TRBV6-5 to TRBJ1-5; 8 bases align to TRBD1. Trimming removed 8 bases from V and 2 bases from J; junction bases left unmatched: 5. Per germline, CDR1 MNHEY and CDR2 SVGAGI. CDR3 size: 14 residues. As DNA, the CDR3 is TGTGCCAGCGAACAGGGGGTTGGCAATCAGCCCCAGCATTTT. Its translation is CASEQGVGNQPQHF.

The chain couples TRBV29-1 to TRBJ2-7, with D perhaps TRBD1 (6 bases). CDR3 length equals 12 residues. The V gene's germline CDR1 is SQVTM and CDR2 ANQGSEA. V lost 6 bases and J lost 1, with 10 bases in between. The CDR3 region is CSVRTASYEQYF. The CDR3 DNA is TGCAGCGTAAGGACAGCATCCTACGAGCAGTACTTC.

The chain combines TRBV4-1 with TRBJ2-2; 7 bases fit TRBD1. This CDR3 spans 17 amino acids. After removal of 4 bases from V and 4 bases from J, the junction contained 12 bases not matched to a gene. Germline V gene sequence: CDR1 MGHRA, CDR2 YSYEKL. The CDR3 reads CASSPTTGAISTGELFF. The CDR3 coding sequence is TGCGCCAGCAGCCCTACTACAGGGGCCATTTCCACCGGGGAGCTGTTTTTT.

The CDR3 loop is CASNYRDNTEAFF. The CDR3 DNA reads as TGTGCCAGTAACTACAGGGATAACACTGAAGCTTTCTTT. This chain connects TRBV2 to TRBJ1-1; D perhaps matches TRBD1 (6 bases). Trimming took off 9 bases at V and 2 bases at J, with 13 bases between the two ends. This CDR3 region has 13 residues. Looked up from germline, CDR1 is SNHLY and CDR2 is FYNNEI.

The CDR3 DNA reads TGTGCCAGCAGTGGGACAGGGGATCAGCCCCAGCATTTT. Its translation is CASSGTGDQPQHF. The J gene is TRBJ1-5, the V gene TRBV3-1 (or the pseudogene TRBV3-2), with TRBD1 identical over 10 bases. Losses at the gene ends were 6 bases for V and 5 bases for J; bases not matched to a gene: 1. From germline, CDR1 is LGHDT and CDR2 YNNKEL (reference sequence). The CDR3 is 13 amino acids.

CDR3 region: CASSFRQGDGYGYTF. The DNA of the CDR3 is TGTGCCAGCAGTTTTCGCCAGGGGGATGGCTATGGCTACACCTTC. The genes are TRBV2 and TRBJ1-2; 7 positions agree with TRBD1. CDR1 and CDR2 from the germline V gene are SNHLY and FYNNEI. The CDR3 sequence is 15 residues long. Trimming took 5 bases from V and 4 from J; bases not matched to a gene: 10. The full variable domain, its missing parts supplied by reference TRBV2 and TRBJ1-2, is EPEVTQTPSHQVTQMGQEVILRCVPISNHLYFYWYRQILGQKVEFLVSFYNNEISEKSEIFDDQFSVERPDGSNFTLKIRSTKLEDSAMYFCASSFRQGDGYGYTFGSGTRLTVV.

V usage is TRBV2 and J usage is TRBJ1-1; 9 nucleotides line up with TRBD1. The ends lost 6 bases at V and 0 bases at J; junction bases unmatched: 11. The CDR3 spans 17 residues. Per germline, CDR1 SNHLY and CDR2 FYNNEI. CDR3 nucleotide sequence: TGTGCCAGCAGGACTACAGGGGGCGCTGGGTTGAACACTGAAGCTTTCTTT. Translating gives CASRTTGGAGLNTEAFF.

The chain carries TRBV19 and TRBJ2-7; TRBD2 matches at 7 bases. Germline lookup yields CDR1 LNHDA and CDR2 SQIVND (reference sequence). V lost 7 bases to trimming and J lost 3 bases; unmatched junction nucleotides: 6. The CDR3 is made up of 13 amino acids. The CDR3 spells CASTGTTDYEQYF. DNA of the CDR3: TGTGCCAGTACCGGGACTACTGACTACGAGCAGTACTTC. Full variable domain (remainder filled in from reference TRBV19 and TRBJ2-7): DGGITQSPKYLFRKEGQNVTLSCEQNLNHDAMYWYRQDPGQGLRLIYYSQIVNDFQKGDIAEGYSVSREKKESFPLTVTSAQKNPTAFYLCASTGTTDYEQYFGPGTRLTVT.

The chain carries TRBV5-1 and TRBJ2-3, with 9 bases matching TRBD1. Germline CDR1 reads SGHRS; CDR2 reads YFSETQ. The trim removed 7 bases at V and 3 bases at J, leaving 12 bases unmatched. The CDR3 extends over 16 amino acids. The CDR3 region is CASSSRPGQGTDTQYF. The DNA of the CDR3 is TGCGCCAGCTCATCCCGACCGGGACAGGGTACAGATACGCAGTATTTT.

Comment on this clone: Other DNA sequences in the same sample also yield this CDR3. Here the CDR3 reads CASSIGQKAFF. CDR3 nucleotide sequence: TGTGCCAGTAGTATAGGACAGAAGGCTTTCTTT. V and J are TRBV19 and TRBJ1-1; D is possibly TRBD1 (5 bases). The CDR3 is 11 amino acids. Trimming took off 1 base at V and 11 bases at J, with 8 bases between the two ends. Germline CDR1 is LNHDA and CDR2 is SQIVND (reference sequence).

The chain links TRBV6-5 to TRBJ1-2; D is undetermined. The CDR3 has 13 amino acids. CDR1 and CDR2 (germline): MNHEY, SVGAGI. The ends were cut back, 6 bases at V and 5 bases at J, with 13 bases in the middle. The CDR3 sequence is CASRLPAGYGYTF. The CDR3 nucleotides read TGTGCCAGCAGGCTCCCCGCGGGGTATGGCTACACCTTC.

The chain combines TRBV6-4 with TRBJ1-2; 7 positions match TRBD1. V shed 5 bases and J 6 bases; nucleotides not matched to a gene: 9. This CDR3 spans 14 amino acids. CDR1 is MRHNA and CDR2 is SNTAGT in the germline V gene. The CDR3 DNA sequence: TGTGCCAGCAGTCCGACAGGGATTGGTGATGGCTACACCTTC. Its protein is CASSPTGIGDGYTF.

The chain employs TRBV23-1 and TRBJ1-1; tentative D call: TRBD1 (5 bases). TRBV23-1 is reported as an ORF; its role is uncertain. The CDR3 loop spans 20 amino acids. Trimming took off 0 bases at V and 0 bases at J, with 23 bases between the two ends. The CDR3 reads CASSQSVPQGLKNLNTEAFF. CDR3 DNA: TGCGCCAGCAGTCAATCGGTGCCTCAGGGATTGAAAAACCTGAACACTGAAGCTTTCTTT.

This chain uses TRBV12-3 or TRBV12-4 with TRBJ1-2; D perhaps matches TRBD1 (5 bases). Trimming took 3 bases from V and 4 from J, leaving 6 bases between them. The CDR3 totals 12 residues. The CDR3 sequence: CASSFRAYGYTF. DNA for the CDR3: TGTGCCAGCAGTTTCAGGGCCTATGGCTACACCTTC.

The gene calls are TRBV7-9 and TRBJ1-2; D unclear. V gave up 1 base and J gave up 7 bases, with 7 bases separating them. This CDR3 has 12 amino acids. CDR1 and CDR2 (germline): SEHNR, FQNEAQ (reference sequence). CDR3 loop: CASSLGGIGYTF. The CDR3 DNA is TGTGCCAGCAGCTTAGGAGGGATTGGCTACACCTTC. The full variable domain, rest sourced from reference TRBV7-9 and TRBJ1-2, is DTGVSQNPRHKITKRGQNVTFRCDPISEHNRLYWYRQTLGQGPEFLTYFQNEAQLEKSRLLSDRFSAERPKGSFSTLEIQRTEQGDSAMYLCASSLGGIGYTFGSGTRLTVV.

In this sample, this clone turned up a few times. V and J are TRBV7-9 and TRBJ1-1; D ambiguous. The germline V gene has CDR1 SEHNR and CDR2 FQNEAQ (reference sequence). The CDR3 runs 14 residues. Trimming took 2 bases from V and 2 from J, leaving 9 bases between them. The CDR3 nucleotides are TGTGCCAGCAGCTTATCTAGACTAAACACTGAAGCTTTCTTT. Translating it yields CASSLSRLNTEAFF.

The chain couples TRBV5-6 to TRBJ1-4; D may be TRBD1 (6 bases). This CDR3 region has 14 residues. In germline, CDR1 is SGHDT, CDR2 YYEEEE. The V and J ends lost 1 base and 8 bases respectively, with 12 bases between them. The CDR3 loop reads CASSLYREGEKLFF. Here the CDR3 DNA reads TGTGCCAGCAGCTTGTACAGGGAAGGGGAAAAACTGTTTTTT.

Notes on this clone: Other DNA sequences in this sample translate to the same CDR3. In DNA, the CDR3 is TGTGCCAGCAGCCAGGGGGCACGCACAGATACGCAGTATTTT. Translated: CASSQGARTDTQYF. This chain links TRBV3-1 (or the pseudogene TRBV3-2) with TRBJ2-3; the D gene is possibly TRBD1 (6 bases). The germline V and J ends were trimmed by 3 bases and 1 base, with 8 bases remaining between them. The CDR3 consists of 14 residues. Germline-derived CDR1 and CDR2 are LGHDT and YNNKEL (reference sequence).

The table lists this clone with a count of one. This rearrangement joins TRBV30 to TRBJ2-7, with D hard to call. This CDR3 region has 13 residues. The germline V gene encodes CDR1 GTSNPN and CDR2 SVGIG (reference sequence). Trimming cost V 2 bases and J 2 bases, with 10 bases left between them. The CDR3 sequence: CAWSPNLPYEQYF. DNA for the CDR3: TGTGCCTGGAGTCCCAACTTACCCTACGAGCAGTACTTC.

The V call is TRBV13, the J call TRBJ1-3; D is undetermined. This CDR3 has 15 amino acids. Germline V CDR1 and CDR2: PRHDT, FYEKMQ (reference sequence). The germline V and J ends were trimmed by 1 base and 0 bases, with 7 bases remaining between them. The chain's CDR3 is CASSLAGISGNTIYF. CDR3 sequence (DNA): TGTGCCAGCAGCTTAGCGGGGATCTCTGGAAACACCATATATTTT.